The T cell receptor (beta chain) described here comes from a study of T cell changes during pregnancy in multiple sclerosis. The germline V gene encodes CDR1 SGDLS and CDR2 YYNGEE. There are 14 residues in the CDR3. With V trimmed by 3 bases and J by 4 bases, 2 bases remained unmatched. Sequenced by immunoSEQ multiplex PCR; TCRdb stores in-frame clones only, minus some. The data hold some 56,000 clones, with about 90% observed a single time. The specimen comprised peripheral blood, sampled in the third trimester of pregnancy. This receptor was obtained from a female donor in good health, enrolled as a control in a pregnancy study. The chain recombines TRBV9 with TRBJ2-7; TRBD2 matches 12 bases. The DNA of the CDR3 is TGTGCCAGCAGCGAACTAGCGGGGGGATACGAGCAGTACTTC. It yields the protein CASSELAGGYEQYF.